Shown below are 15 T cell receptor beta chains from a single sample sequenced in a study of blood T cell repertoires in COVID-19. The protocol was immunoSEQ multiplex PCR, while the TCRdb copy is restricted to in-frame clones and leaves out a portion. The table lists 50,000 to 70,000 clones, 70% to 90% of them singletons. The source material was peripheral blood. The receptors come from a human donor with active COVID-19. The donor label of this sample is uncertain.

The table lists this clone with a few counts. This sequence joins TRBV18 and TRBJ1-6; D gene unclear. The CDR3 length is 17 residues. With 2 bases removed from V and 5 bases from J, the gap between germline ends came to 16 bases. Germline V gene sequence: CDR1 KGHSH, CDR2 LQKENI. The CDR3 DNA reads TGTGCCAGCTCACCAGTTTCGCCAACGGGAAATAATTCACCCCTCCACTTT. Its protein product is CASSPVSPTGNNSPLHF.

The CDR3: CATSRDRGIRGYNSPLHF. As DNA, the CDR3 is TGTGCCACCAGCAGAGATAGGGGGATCCGAGGATATAATTCACCCCTCCACTTT. The V and J genes are TRBV15 and TRBJ1-6; weak D call: TRBD1 (6 bases). This CDR3 region has 18 residues. Germline loops: CDR1 LNHNV, CDR2 YYDKDF (reference sequence). Trimming took 0 bases from V and 4 from J, leaving 16 bases between them.

The chain couples TRBV6-2 or TRBV6-3 to TRBJ1-5; 10 bases fit TRBD1. This CDR3 spans 15 amino acids. The germline gives CDR1 MNHEY, CDR2 SVGEGT. V lost 7 bases, J lost 6 bases, and 9 bases stayed unmatched. CDR3 bases: TGTGCCAGCACCCCAAAGGGACAGGGGAGTCAGCCCCAGCATTTT. Its protein product is CASTPKGQGSQPQHF.

This chain links TRBV5-5 with TRBJ2-5, with D possibly matching TRBD1 (5 bases). Germline CDR1 and CDR2: SGHKS and YYEKEE (reference sequence). Trimming left V 3 bases short and J 5 bases short, with 14 bases between. The CDR3 contains 14 residues. CDR3 DNA: TGTGCCAGCAGCTCCTTCAGGGTCGGGGAGACCCAGTACTTC. It translates to CASSSFRVGETQYF.

The V gene is TRBV5-4, the J gene TRBJ1-2; D perhaps matches TRBD1 (5 bases). The germline CDR1 and CDR2 sequences are SGHNT and YYREEE (reference sequence). CDR3 size: 14 residues. V dropped 0 bases and J dropped 2 bases, with 8 bases sitting between them. The CDR3 protein is CASSLEAGNYGYTF. CDR3 nucleotides: TGTGCCAGCAGCTTGGAGGCAGGGAACTATGGCTACACCTTC. The complete variable domain, with remaining parts taken from reference TRBV5-4 and TRBJ1-2, reads ETGVTQSPTHLIKTRGQQVTLRCSSQSGHNTVSWYQQALGQGPQFIFQYYREEENGRGNFPPRFSGLQFPNYSSELNVNALELDDSALYLCASSLEAGNYGYTFGSGTRLTVV.

The chain couples TRBV7-8 to TRBJ2-1; 8 bases map to TRBD1. V lost 7 bases to trimming and J lost 5 bases; unmatched junction nucleotides: 13. This CDR3 has 16 residues. The germline CDR1 and CDR2 sequences are SGHVS and FQNEAQ. The CDR3 DNA reads TGTGCCAGCAACCCCGACAGGGGAGGTTTGAACAATGAGCAGTTCTTC. This sequence encodes CASNPDRGGLNNEQFF.

The chain uses TRBV19 and TRBJ1-5, with D possibly matching TRBD1 (6 bases). V lost 9 bases and J lost 2, with 17 bases in between. CDR1 is LNHDA, CDR2 SQIVND, per germline (reference sequence). CDR3 length: 15 amino acids. The CDR3 spells CASCREGVGNQPQHF. In DNA form, the CDR3 reads TGTGCCAGCTGTCGGGAGGGGGTCGGCAATCAGCCCCAGCATTTT.

This chain joins TRBV10-3 and TRBJ1-1; 7 positions match TRBD1. Germline V gene data show CDR1 as ENHRY and CDR2 as SYGVKD. The CDR3 runs 15 residues. With V trimmed by 6 bases and J by 1 base, 8 bases remained unmatched. The CDR3 is CAISPAGGRNTEAFF. CDR3 bases: TGTGCCATCAGCCCGGCAGGGGGTAGGAACACTGAAGCTTTCTTT.

This chain links TRBV28 with TRBJ1-6; D perhaps matches TRBD1 (6 bases). Trimming took off 6 bases at V and 8 bases at J, with 17 bases between the two ends. Germline loops: CDR1 MDHEN, CDR2 SYDVKM. The CDR3 loop spans 15 amino acids. The CDR3 reads CASSRGATGDSPLHF. CDR3 sequence (DNA): TGTGCCAGCAGCAGGGGTGCGACGGGTGATTCACCCCTCCACTTT.

The V call is TRBV15, the J call TRBJ2-3; no clear D gene. Germline values: CDR1 LNHNV, CDR2 YYDKDF (reference sequence). Trimming left V 5 bases short and J 6 bases short, with 9 bases between. The CDR3 contains 12 residues. The CDR3 DNA sequence: TGTGCCACCAGCCCCGGTTGGGATACGCAGTATTTT. Amino acids: CATSPGWDTQYF.

This clone occurred once. The chain recombines TRBV2 with TRBJ2-7; TRBD1 might be the D (5 bases). V was clipped by 6 bases and J by 4 bases, with 13 bases between them. The V gene's germline CDR1 is SNHLY and CDR2 FYNNEI. The CDR3 is made up of 13 amino acids. The CDR3 DNA reads as TGTGCCAGCAGCCAGGGTCCGGTGTACGAGCAGTACTTC. It specifies CASSQGPVYEQYF.

This clone was picked up a small number of times. The rearrangement links TRBV27 to TRBJ2-2; the match to TRBD1 covers 9 bases. The CDR3 runs to 13 residues. V lost 6 bases to trimming and J lost 4 bases; unmatched junction nucleotides: 0. The germline gives CDR1 MNHEY, CDR2 SMNVEV (reference sequence). The CDR3 is CASRTGGTGELFF. As DNA, the CDR3 is TGTGCCAGCAGGACAGGGGGCACCGGGGAGCTGTTTTTT.

This clone was found a few times. This sequence joins TRBV7-2 and TRBJ2-7; 15 nucleotides align to TRBD2. Germline assignment: CDR1 SGHTA and CDR2 FQGNSA. Unmatched junction bases numbered 6, after V lost 5 bases and J lost 4 bases. The CDR3 length is 16 residues. For the CDR3, the DNA is TGTGCCAGCAGCCGGACTAGCGGGAGGGCGCGGTACGAGCAGTACTTC. Translated: CASSRTSGRARYEQYF.

The V gene is TRBV6-5, the J gene TRBJ2-7; possible D gene TRBD1, 6 bases. From germline, CDR1 is MNHEY and CDR2 SVGAGI. CDR3 size: 13 residues. The germline V and J ends were trimmed by 6 bases and 4 bases, with 13 bases remaining between them. The CDR3 DNA reads as TGTGCCAGCAGCCTGGGGACACCTTACGAGCAGTACTTC. It is translated as CASSLGTPYEQYF.

The table lists this clone with a count of one. V gene TRBV2 combines with J gene TRBJ2-7; D may be TRBD2 (7 bases). V lost 8 bases and J lost 2, with 13 bases in between. CDR1 is SNHLY and CDR2 is FYNNEI in the germline V gene. The CDR3 runs to 13 residues. The CDR3, as DNA: TGTGCCAGCGGGAGGGGGAGTACCTACGAGCAGTACTTC. Translated: CASGRGSTYEQYF.